This T cell receptor beta chain came from a study of cytomegalovirus exposure and HLA in healthy donors. Overall study results and limits: For cytomegalovirus status, the classifier reportedly gave diagnoses with high specificity and sensitivity. Previous analysis showed most TCR beta V segments were productive about 87% or about 30% of the time.

Germline CDR1 MNHNS, CDR2 SASEGT. Trimming removed 5 bases from V and 1 base from J, with 8 bases in between. CDR3 length equals 13 residues. To note about this clone: The antigen is undetermined.

PCR was performed using 60 Vbeta and 13 Jbeta primers. Profiling relied on immunoSEQ multiplex PCR, and the TCRdb table lists in-frame clones only, not all of them. The table for this sample gives over 40,000 clones. The chain employs TRBV6-1 and TRBJ1-2, with D perhaps TRBD1 (5 bases). This sequence was found in a woman aged 40 to 55 in good health and CMV-seronegative. Sample: PBMCs. The chain's CDR3 is CASSHQGNYGYTF. The DNA for the CDR3 is TGTGCCAGCAGTCATCAGGGTAACTATGGCTACACCTTC.